Presented here are 8 T cell receptor beta chains from one specimen sequenced in a study of CD8 T cells in Susac syndrome. Random hexamers were used to reverse transcribe an amount of about 0.5 to 1 ug RNA. TCRdb reprocessed the immunoSEQ multiplex PCR reads via MiXCR and lists one record per CDR3 protein. Of about 180,000 distinct CDR3 sequences in the sample, roughly 94% were seen once. Sequencing was carried out using CD4+ T cells from PBMCs. Every receptor here comes from a human donor with Susac syndrome.

This rearrangement joins TRBV12-3 or TRBV12-4 to TRBJ1-4, with D tentatively TRBD1 (6 bases). The CDR3 is 14 residues long. V lost 5 bases and J 4 bases, leaving 11 bases between the germline ends. The chain's CDR3 is CASSTTGYNEKLFF. CDR3 nucleotide sequence: TGTGCCAGCAGTACGACAGGCTATAATGAAAAACTGTTTTTT.

The J gene is TRBJ2-7, the V gene TRBV7-8, with TRBD1 identical over 10 bases. The CDR3 spans 13 residues. With 5 bases clipped from V and 4 bases from J, the junction kept 2 bases outside the gene matches. The V gene's germline CDR1 is SGHVS and CDR2 FQNEAQ. The CDR3 DNA reads TGTGCCAGCAGCATGGACAGGGGGTACGAGCAGTACTTC. Its protein product is CASSMDRGYEQYF.

V gene TRBV28 combines with J gene TRBJ2-7; TRBD2 aligns across 7 bases. This CDR3 has 15 residues. Germline CDR1 and CDR2: MDHEN and SYDVKM. J gave up 6 bases and V 6 bases, and 14 bases lay outside the gene matches. CDR3 sequence: CASSRLVGGPREQYF. The CDR3, as DNA: TGTGCCAGCAGCAGACTAGTGGGAGGGCCCCGCGAGCAGTACTTC.

The chain employs TRBV28 and TRBJ2-1, with a tentative D call TRBD2 (5 bases). The CDR3 is 14 residues long. The ends were cut back, 7 bases at V and 6 bases at J, with 16 bases in the middle. In germline, CDR1 is MDHEN, CDR2 SYDVKM. In nucleotides, the CDR3 is TGTGCCAGCATAGAGGACTCCGACCTCAATGAGCAGTTCTTC. The encoded protein is CASIEDSDLNEQFF.

The V and J genes are TRBV19 and TRBJ2-1, with no clear D. Trimming pared 0 bases from V and 9 bases from J, leaving 6 bases between. The germline gives CDR1 LNHDA, CDR2 SQIVND (reference sequence). The CDR3 spans 12 residues. The CDR3 DNA is TGTGCCAGTAGTATAGATCTGGCTGAGCAGTTCTTC. Amino acids: CASSIDLAEQFF.

The chain uses TRBV20-1 and TRBJ1-5; D might be TRBD1 (5 bases). V lost 0 bases and J lost 7, with 13 bases in between. Germline V gene lookup returns CDR1 DFQATT and CDR2 SNEGSKA (reference sequence). The CDR3 is 14 amino acids. The DNA for the CDR3 is TGCAGTGCTAGAGATCCGGGGGGTTTGCAGCCCCAGCATTTT. Its translation is CSARDPGGLQPQHF.

The chain employs TRBV27 and TRBJ2-7; a weak D match, TRBD1 (6 bases). Germline CDR1 and CDR2: MNHEY and SMNVEV (reference sequence). V was clipped by 6 bases and J by 5 bases, with 20 bases between them. The CDR3 covers 15 residues. The DNA of the CDR3 is TGTGCCAGCAGCCCCCCGGGCACAGGGCGGGACGAGCAGTACTTC. It encodes CASSPPGTGRDEQYF.

This rearrangement joins TRBV30 to TRBJ2-3, with D perhaps matching TRBD1 (5 bases). This CDR3 spans 13 amino acids. The germline V gene encodes CDR1 GTSNPN and CDR2 SVGIG (reference sequence). V was shortened by 4 bases and J by 6 bases, with 14 bases between the two germline ends. CDR3 sequence: CAWTPSGADTQYF. The CDR3, as DNA: TGTGCCTGGACCCCATCTGGGGCTGATACGCAGTATTTT.